The 29 T cell receptor beta chains in this list originate from one sample, sequenced in a study of T-cell memory formation after mild COVID-19. TCRdb independently ran MiXCR on the 5' RACE reads; one entry per CDR3 protein. The repertoire holds under 650,000 distinct CDR3 sequences, with more than 15% as singletons. Sequenced: PBMCs or a T cell subset sorted from them (not recorded which). The source of these receptors is an adult woman who had mild COVID-19 (a few samples of this study predate the infection). Cell type and time point are not known.

Remarks on this clonotype: One end of the junction fails to match germline, which may point to a read error. This chain uses TRBV4-1 with TRBJ2-1, with D maybe TRBD2 (6 bases). This CDR3 contains 14 residues. Germline V gives CDR1 MGHRA, CDR2 YSYEKL. The CDR3 spells CASREGGSYTEQFF. The DNA for the CDR3 is TGCGCCAGCAGGGAGGGTGGGTCTTACACTGAGCAGTTCTTC.

The gene calls are TRBV30 and TRBJ1-5; maybe TRBD1 (5 bases). Trimming took off 2 bases at V and 3 bases at J, with 17 bases between the two ends. The germline V gene has CDR1 GTSNPN and CDR2 SVGIG (reference sequence). This CDR3 contains 16 residues. The chain's CDR3 is CAWSPPRVNHNQPQHF. The CDR3 region has the DNA TGTGCCTGGAGTCCACCCAGGGTTAATCACAATCAGCCCCAGCATTTT.

The V call is TRBV5-8, the J call TRBJ2-7; D ambiguous. This CDR3 is built from 12 residues. CDR1 SGHTS and CDR2 YDEGEE come from the germline V gene. Trimming took 2 bases from V and 9 from J, leaving 12 bases between them. The CDR3 DNA follows: TGTGCCAGCAGCTTCCTCCCGCCTAGGCAGTACTTC. Its translation: CASSFLPPRQYF.

This clonotype has just a few counts. This rearrangement joins TRBV6-2 or TRBV6-3 to TRBJ2-1, with no clear D. The CDR3 has 12 residues. From germline, CDR1 is MNHEY and CDR2 SVGEGT. The V gene lost 2 bases and the J gene lost 9 bases, with 8 bases spanning the gap. The chain's CDR3 is CASSYIPGEQFF. DNA for the CDR3: TGTGCCAGCAGTTACATTCCGGGTGAGCAGTTCTTC.

In its sample, this clonotype was seen once. This chain joins TRBV28 and TRBJ2-5, with D perhaps matching TRBD2 (6 bases). The CDR3 runs to 14 residues. The ends were cut back, 8 bases at V and 5 bases at J, with 18 bases in the middle. Germline CDR1 MDHEN, CDR2 SYDVKM. The chain's CDR3 is CASRRGGVAETQYF. The CDR3 DNA reads as TGTGCCAGCCGAAGGGGCGGGGTGGCGGAGACCCAGTACTTC.

This chain connects TRBV2 to TRBJ2-1; 7 positions agree with TRBD1. CDR1 and CDR2 from the germline V gene are SNHLY and FYNNEI. The CDR3 runs 13 residues. The V and J ends lost 7 bases and 6 bases, in that order; junction bases with no gene match: 6. The CDR3 protein is CASKGASGNEQFF. Written as DNA, the CDR3 is TGTGCCAGCAAGGGGGCGAGTGGCAATGAGCAGTTCTTC.

This clonotype has ten or more counts. The chain recombines TRBV20-1 with TRBJ1-5; D may be TRBD1 (5 bases). Trimming removed 6 bases from V and 4 bases from J, with 16 bases in between. Per germline, CDR1 DFQATT and CDR2 SNEGSKA (reference sequence). The CDR3 sequence is 14 residues long. CDR3 bases: TGCAGTGCCAGGCGGGGACCGACAAATCAGCCCCAGCATTTT. Translation: CSARRGPTNQPQHF.

The chain uses TRBV7-3 and TRBJ2-1; 11 bases fit TRBD2. Trimming removed 3 bases from V and 7 bases from J; junction bases left unmatched: 5. CDR1 is SGHTA, CDR2 FQGTGA, per germline. This CDR3 spans 15 amino acids. This CDR3 reads CASSFLTSGSNEQFF. CDR3 DNA sequence: TGTGCCAGCAGCTTCCTAACTAGCGGGAGTAATGAGCAGTTCTTC.

J is TRBJ2-1 and V is TRBV7-2, with 7 bases that match TRBD2. V trimming: 7 bases; J trimming: 7 bases; junction bases outside the gene matches: 13. CDR1 and CDR2 (germline): SGHTA, FQGNSA. The CDR3 totals 15 residues. CDR3 amino acids: CASTSGREWANEQFF. The DNA of the CDR3 is TGTGCCAGCACCTCGGGGAGGGAGTGGGCGAATGAGCAGTTCTTC.

V is TRBV27 and J is TRBJ2-1, with D possibly TRBD2 on 6 matching bases. Germline values: CDR1 MNHEY, CDR2 SMNVEV (reference sequence). The CDR3 spans 16 residues. Trimming stripped 5 bases from V and 1 base from J, with 15 bases between. DNA for the CDR3: TGTGCCAGCAGTCCCGTGGGGGGTAGGTCCTACAATGAGCAGTTCTTC. This encodes CASSPVGGRSYNEQFF.

This clonotype was seen a handful of times. The chain recombines TRBV27 with TRBJ2-1, with D tentatively TRBD1 or TRBD2 (5 bases each). The germline V and J ends were trimmed by 6 bases and 12 bases, with 18 bases remaining between them. The germline V gene encodes CDR1 MNHEY and CDR2 SMNVEV (reference sequence). The CDR3 has 13 amino acids. The CDR3 region has the DNA TGTGCCAGCAGCCCAGGGACCCGAGGCGCGCAGTTCTTC. As protein: CASSPGTRGAQFF.

This clonotype was detected only a few times. This chain joins TRBV7-9 and TRBJ2-1; D is possibly TRBD1 or TRBD2 (5 bases each). Trimming took 3 bases from V and 3 from J, leaving 9 bases between them. Germline V gives CDR1 SEHNR, CDR2 FQNEAQ (reference sequence). The CDR3 is 14 amino acids. The CDR3 sequence: CASSFGGNYNEQFF. CDR3 sequence (DNA): TGTGCCAGCAGCTTTGGGGGAAACTACAATGAGCAGTTCTTC.

J is TRBJ2-1 and V is TRBV3-1, with 9 bases that match TRBD2. Germline V gene sequence: CDR1 LGHDT, CDR2 YNNKEL (reference sequence). This CDR3 is built from 14 residues. V was clipped by 6 bases and J by 8 bases; unmatched bases: 8. In nucleotides, the CDR3 is TGTGCCAGCAGGCCCAGCGGGAGGAGGGATGAGCAGTTCTTC. Translation: CASRPSGRRDEQFF.

This clonotype was counted between two and nine times. V and J are TRBV6-1 and TRBJ2-5; D is perhaps TRBD1 (6 bases). Per the germline V gene, CDR1 is MNHNS and CDR2 is SASEGT. This CDR3 has 17 residues. V was shortened by 3 bases and J by 5 bases, with 22 bases between the two germline ends. The CDR3 DNA reads as TGTGCCAGCAGTGAGAAGGCTGACAGGACCTTATGGGAGACCCAGTACTTC. Translation: CASSEKADRTLWETQYF.

Only a few counts were recorded for this clonotype. The chain employs TRBV5-1 and TRBJ2-1, with 9 bases identical to TRBD2. Per the germline V gene, CDR1 is SGHRS and CDR2 is YFSETQ. Losses at the gene ends were 5 bases for V and 0 bases for J; bases not matched to a gene: 12. There are 18 residues in the CDR3. The CDR3 DNA is TGCGCCAGCAGAGCTACCTTCTCTAGCGGGGTCTCCTACAATGAGCAGTTCTTC. This encodes CASRATFSSGVSYNEQFF.

This clonotype was picked up a small number of times. The chain joins TRBV9 to TRBJ2-7; D may match TRBD1 or TRBD2 (7 bases each). V dropped 0 bases and J dropped 4 bases, with 17 bases sitting between them. This CDR3 has 16 amino acids. The germline gives CDR1 SGDLS, CDR2 YYNGEE. As DNA, the CDR3 is TGTGCCAGCAGCGTAGGCCCAGGGGGGGGTATGTACGAGCAGTACTTC. Its translation is CASSVGPGGGMYEQYF.

This clonotype has only a few counts. This chain uses TRBV12-3 or TRBV12-4 with TRBJ2-2, with a weak D call TRBD1 (6 bases). V lost 2 bases to trimming and J lost 2 bases, with 12 bases between them. The CDR3 has 16 residues. CDR3 region: CASSLRGTYNTGELFF. CDR3 nucleotides: TGTGCCAGCAGTTTAAGGGGGACATATAACACCGGGGAGCTGTTTTTT.

The chain couples TRBV4-1 to TRBJ2-1, with D possibly being TRBD2 (6 bases). Germline V gene sequence: CDR1 MGHRA, CDR2 YSYEKL. This CDR3 spans 19 amino acids. V lost 3 bases and J lost 3, with 24 bases in between. The CDR3 DNA follows: TGCGCCAGCAGCCACCCCCGGGTCGGCGGGGATAAAAACTACAATGAGCAGTTCTTC. Translation gives CASSHPRVGGDKNYNEQFF.

The gene calls are TRBV6-6 and TRBJ1-6; 10 nucleotides agree with TRBD1. J lost 7 bases, V lost 6 bases, and 12 bases had no gene match. The CDR3 runs 17 residues. The germline CDR1 and CDR2 sequences are MNHNY and SVGAGI (reference sequence). CDR3 DNA sequence: TGTGCCAGCAGCCGAGTCCCGGGACAGGGGTACAATTCACCCCTCCACTTT. Protein sequence: CASSRVPGQGYNSPLHF.

The chain links TRBV10-3 to TRBJ1-4; D unresolved. Germline V CDR1 and CDR2: ENHRY, SYGVKD. This CDR3 region has 15 residues. Trimming took off 0 bases at V and 7 bases at J, with 12 bases between the two ends. The CDR3 protein is CAISESTRGGEKLFF. The CDR3 DNA reads as TGTGCCATCAGTGAGTCGACTCGTGGCGGTGAAAAACTGTTTTTT.

This clonotype has more than one count but fewer than ten. The chain employs TRBV29-1 and TRBJ2-1; no clear D gene. This CDR3 comprises 12 residues. Germline CDR1 reads SQVTM; CDR2 reads ANQGSEA. Trimming pared 4 bases from V and 9 bases from J, leaving 13 bases between. CDR3 loop: CSVVTTGREQFF. In nucleotides, the CDR3 is TGCAGCGTTGTGACGACGGGTCGTGAGCAGTTCTTC.

The rearrangement links TRBV7-2 to TRBJ2-5, with D perhaps TRBD1 (5 bases). Trimming took 8 bases from V and 5 from J, leaving 12 bases between them. Per the germline V gene, CDR1 is SGHTA and CDR2 is FQGNSA. The length of the CDR3 is 12 residues. CDR3 protein: CASAGFKETQYF. CDR3 bases: TGTGCCAGCGCAGGGTTTAAGGAGACCCAGTACTTC.

This sequence joins TRBV4-2 and TRBJ2-7; D unresolved. CDR1 and CDR2 (germline): LGHNA, YNFKEQ. V shed 0 bases and J shed 2 bases, with 17 bases lying between them. The CDR3 runs to 17 residues. CDR3 coding DNA: TGTGCCAGCAGCCAAGAAATTGCCCCTTACACGGCCTACGAGCAGTACTTC. Translated, it gives CASSQEIAPYTAYEQYF.

This clonotype was counted only a few times. V and J are TRBV7-9 and TRBJ2-1; D remains ambiguous. This CDR3 is built from 13 residues. The V gene lost 5 bases and the J gene lost 7 bases, with 12 bases spanning the gap. From germline, CDR1 is SEHNR and CDR2 FQNEAQ (reference sequence). The CDR3 nucleotides read TGTGCCAGCAGCAGGTCTGGGATGAATGAGCAGTTCTTC. This translates into CASSRSGMNEQFF.

The sample holds a few counts of this clonotype. DNA of the CDR3: TGTGCCAGCAGCCTAGTCCAGGGGGCAGGGGGCGAGCAGTACTTC. It specifies CASSLVQGAGGEQYF. The V call is TRBV7-2, the J call TRBJ2-7; 8 bases map to TRBD1. This CDR3 spans 15 amino acids. With 5 bases clipped from V and 6 bases from J, the junction kept 12 bases outside the gene matches. Germline lookup yields CDR1 SGHTA and CDR2 FQGNSA.

The chain joins TRBV18 to TRBJ2-1; D not resolved. V was cut by 6 bases and J by 7 bases, with 16 bases left in between. The CDR3 is 14 amino acids. Germline V gene sequence: CDR1 KGHSH, CDR2 LQKENI. As DNA, the CDR3 is TGTGCCAGCTCTCGCCGTTCCCCCCGGAATGAGCAGTTCTTC. Protein: CASSRRSPRNEQFF.

The chain couples TRBV6-6 to TRBJ2-2; the match to TRBD2 covers 14 bases. J lost 6 bases, V lost 6 bases, and 9 bases had no gene match. The CDR3 loop spans 17 amino acids. CDR1 is MNHNY and CDR2 is SVGAGI in the germline V gene (reference sequence). The CDR3 DNA reads TGTGCCAGCAGGGGACTAGCGGGAGTTGGGGGCTCCGGGGAGCTGTTTTTT. Its protein is CASRGLAGVGGSGELFF.

The CDR3 loop is CASSIGLAGVYEQYF. The CDR3 DNA reads TGTGCCAGTAGTATCGGACTAGCGGGAGTTTACGAGCAGTACTTC. V gene TRBV19 combines with J gene TRBJ2-7; 13 bases align to TRBD2. V lost 3 bases to trimming and J lost 4 bases; unmatched junction nucleotides: 3. CDR1 and CDR2 from the germline V gene are LNHDA and SQIVND (reference sequence). The CDR3 is 15 amino acids.

The chain carries TRBV12-3 or TRBV12-4 and TRBJ1-1; possibly TRBD1 for D (5 bases). The CDR3 spans 19 residues. Trimming removed 6 bases at V and 2 bases at J, with 28 bases between. DNA for the CDR3: TGTGCCAGCAGCGAAAATCTCTCTCGTGAGGGGAGAGTCAACACTGAAGCTTTCTTT. This gives the protein CASSENLSREGRVNTEAFF.